What follows describes a single TCR beta chain. The data were taken from a study of blood T cell repertoires in COVID-19. Study summary: Donors in the United States, Italy and Spain gave samples during acute or convalescent COVID-19.

Those who participated ranged in age from about 18 to 89 years and resided in about two dozen US areas. In assigning cohorts, the study relied on participant-reported clinical history. This CDR3 is 15 amino acids long. Trimming took 5 bases from V and 6 from J, leaving 18 bases between them. Per germline, CDR1 SGHTA and CDR2 FQGTGA. In the study's own analysis: Nucleated cell counts were estimated from reference gene primer amplification. Sequenced by immunoSEQ multiplex PCR; TCRdb stores in-frame clones only, minus some. D and trimming were read from the DNA, whereas the V and J calls and clone size are those reported in that table. The profile shows 300,000 to 500,000 clones, approximately 88% of them singletons.

The sequence was collected from a woman between 25 and 40 years old with acute COVID-19. J is TRBJ2-3 and V is TRBV7-3, with D possibly being TRBD1 (6 bases). The sequenced sample consisted of PBMCs or T cells enriched from blood (not recorded which). CDR3 coding DNA: TGTGCCAGCAGCCTGCAGGGGATTCGTTTGGATACGCAGTATTTT. Protein: CASSLQGIRLDTQYF.